This entry is about one T cell receptor (beta chain). This clone was observed once. The antigen this receptor binds is unknown. No clone much larger than this one lies a single base away; base qualities are absent. Participants in the prospective study were aged 18 to 89 years, lived in 24 United States geographic areas, and enrolled through a virtual design. To assign participants to cohorts, the prospective study relied on clinical history that participants themselves reported in a screening survey and a study questionnaire. In the prospective study, mobile phlebotomists collected whole blood, serum and a nasopharyngeal or oropharyngeal swab from each participant. Prospective study participants could optionally give additional blood draws and questionnaires over an approximately two-month period. Before DNA extraction, blood samples from the prospective study were shipped at room temperature or frozen.

TCRbeta CDR3 regions were amplified from genomic DNA using the immunoSEQ Assay, a bias-controlled multiplex PCR. Regarding the original processing steps: Within the assay, amplification of reference gene primers was used to estimate how many nucleated cells each sample contained. To quantify the absolute abundance of each unique TCRbeta CDR3 rearrangement, sequence reads were collapsed and filtered. Productive Simpson clonality was computed per sample as the square root of Simpson's diversity index over productive rearrangements. The immuneACCESS repertoire file appears here via TCRdb, limited to in-frame rearrangements. These files lack a portion of the clones; in checked studies, under half of the deficit traces to unresolved V genes, and the cause of the others is not known. That table furnishes V, J and clone size, whereas the DNA furnished D and trimming. For this sample the table gives about 230,000 clones, of which about 87% were detected only once. The ten largest clones take up under 2.5% of the sample.

This entry belongs to a study of blood T cell repertoires in COVID-19 (dated by TCRdb to 2019 to 2021). Background for the entire study: The collaborator samples originated in the United States, Italy and Spain and spanned the acute and convalescent phases of COVID-19. The dataset comprised deeply sampled blood TCRbeta repertoires from subjects exposed to, actively infected with, or recovered from COVID-19. The repertoires were released in a freely available public database meant as a resource for research on the immune response to SARS-CoV-2. Samples came from the ongoing ImmuneRACE study (first 160 participants) plus 1,254 subjects from 6 global collaborators. HLA class I and class II types, where available, came from metadata supplied by the sample provider rather than from assay-based typing. Sample metadata almost always included a de-identified subject ID, COVID-19 status, age in years and sex. The prospective study material was composed of cDNA or gDNA derived from T cells, B-cell-depleted T cells, or PBMCs. Study-wide conclusions, independent of this receptor: The amount of clinical and demographic metadata varied by source and participant and was provided uncurated.

Trimming at the junction amounts to 4 bases on V and 6 bases on J, and the germline ends lie 10 bases apart. The CDR3, cysteine through phenylalanine, is 14 amino acids long. The retained sequence is limited to the CDR3, 42 bases, with the frame set at the first base. The germline V gene gives CDR1 as MGHDK and CDR2 as SYGVNS. The chain employs TRBV25-1 and TRBJ1-6; the best D guess is TRBD1, with 6 bases matching. The sample consisted of PBMCs or T cells enriched from blood (not recorded which). The source is a woman aged 40 to 55 with acute COVID-19. The CDR3 region: CASSAQGSNSPLHF. The nucleotide sequence reads TGTGCCAGCAGTGCCCAGGGGAGTAATTCACCCCTCCACTTT. Reference TRBV25-1 and TRBJ1-6 proteins supply the regions before and after the CDR3; the full variable domain is: EADIYQTPRYLVIGTGKKITLECSQTMGHDKMYWYQQDPGMELHLIHYSYGVNSTEKGDLSSESTVSRIRTEHFPLTLESARPSHTSQYLCASSAQGSNSPLHFGNGTRLTVT.